A selection of T cell receptor beta chains follows, all from one sample in a study of blood T cell repertoires in COVID-19. Sequenced by immunoSEQ multiplex PCR; TCRdb stores in-frame clones only, minus some. The sample lists 250,000 to 300,000 clones, more than 85% occurring once. Sequencing input: peripheral blood. Source of these receptors: a man aged 18-30 years with active or convalescent COVID-19. The CDR3 runs from the conserved cysteine through the conserved F or W. A D gene is named only where the DNA matches it firmly. Rows may omit the clone size; those that give it use once, few, many or a size class.

TRBV18,TRBJ2-2,NA,TRBD1,CASSPPGTGGDTGELFF,TGTGCCAGCTCACCTCCCGGGACAGGGGGAGACACCGGGGAGCTGTTTTTT
TRBV5-4,TRBJ2-7,NA,NA,CASSVPQVGEQYF,TGTGCCAGCAGCGTACCACAGGTTGGGGAGCAGTACTTC
TRBV10-3,TRBJ1-3,once,NA,CAIGDNIYTIYF,TGTGCCATAGGGGACAATATATATACCATATATTTT
TRBV5-1,TRBJ2-2,few,NA,CASSLGATRPMNTGELFF,TGCGCCAGCAGCTTGGGGGCTACCCGACCTATGAACACCGGGGAGCTGTTTTTT
TRBV5-1,TRBJ1-1,NA,NA,CASSLARGGRPPEAFF,TGCGCCAGCAGCTTGGCCCGAGGTGGTAGGCCCCCCGAAGCTTTCTTT
TRBV7-9,TRBJ2-4,NA,NA,CASSLGGVRLYF,TGTGCCAGCAGCTTAGGAGGAGTCAGACTTTACTTC
TRBV2,TRBJ1-1,NA,NA,CASSEGARGWAEAFF,TGTGCCAGCAGTGAGGGGGCACGAGGGTGGGCTGAAGCTTTCTTT
TRBV9,TRBJ1-2,NA,NA,CASSADTDGYTF,TGTGCCAGCAGCGCGGACACAGACGGCTACACCTTC
TRBV28,TRBJ1-1,NA,NA,CASSEQGYPTEAFF,TGTGCCAGCAGCGAACAGGGTTACCCCACTGAAGCTTTCTTT
TRBV6-2/TRBV6-3,TRBJ1-1,NA,TRBD1,CASSFTGGWNTEAFF,TGTGCCAGCAGTTTTACAGGGGGCTGGAACACTGAAGCTTTCTTT
TRBV5-1,TRBJ1-4,NA,NA,CASSLGVGEKLFF,TGCGCCAGCAGCTTGGGGGTCGGGGAAAAACTGTTTTTT
TRBV19,TRBJ1-4,once,NA,CASSKEATNEKLFF,TGTGCCAGTAGTAAGGAGGCAACTAATGAAAAACTGTTTTTT
TRBV11-2,TRBJ2-7,NA,NA,CASSPEGLQGQREQYF,TGTGCCAGCAGTCCAGAGGGGTTGCAGGGACAACGCGAGCAGTACTTC
TRBV7-2,TRBJ2-7,NA,NA,CASSLVGYEQYF,TGTGCCAGCAGCTTAGTCGGTTACGAGCAGTACTTC
TRBV2,TRBJ2-5,NA,NA,CASKIWRYQETQYF,TGTGCCAGCAAAATTTGGAGGTACCAAGAGACCCAGTACTTC
TRBV15,TRBJ1-1,NA,TRBD1,CATSRAPQGFDTEAFF,TGTGCCACCAGCAGAGCCCCACAGGGGTTCGACACTGAAGCTTTCTTT
TRBV27,TRBJ1-6,NA,TRBD1,CASRQGHSPLHF,TGTGCCAGCAGACAGGGGCATTCACCCCTCCACTTT
TRBV5-6,TRBJ1-4,NA,NA,CASSLATFTTNEKLFF,TGTGCCAGCAGCCTGGCCACTTTTACAACTAATGAAAAACTGTTTTTT
TRBV6-5,TRBJ2-7,few,NA,CASSYSSGGHNEQYF,TGTGCCAGCAGTTATTCATCGGGGGGACATAACGAGCAGTACTTC